This T cell receptor beta chain came from a study of T cell responses to AZD1222 COVID-19 vaccine. About the study: Second-dose groups at about 4 or about 12 weeks were pooled. Study-level findings and limits: Breadth and depth of Spike-specific TCRs rose after two AZD1222 doses.

This CDR3 contains 16 residues. With V trimmed by 0 bases and J by 5 bases, 8 bases remained unmatched. The germline gives CDR1 MGHDK, CDR2 SYGVNS. Sequenced by immunoSEQ multiplex PCR; TCRdb stores in-frame clones only, minus some. The sample lists about 78,000 clones, 80% to 85% occurring once. As for this clone: Its antigen is unknown.

V gene TRBV25-1 combines with J gene TRBJ2-5; 8 bases are a match to TRBD2. The sequences come from peripheral blood, collected on day 0 of AZD1222 vaccination. This receptor was obtained from an adult in good health. CDR3 loop: CASSEYDGRAGETQYF. For the CDR3, the DNA is TGTGCCAGCAGTGAATATGACGGGAGGGCCGGGGAGACCCAGTACTTC. Combining the CDR3 with reference TRBV25-1 and TRBJ2-5 gives the whole variable domain EADIYQTPRYLVIGTGKKITLECSQTMGHDKMYWYQQDPGMELHLIHYSYGVNSTEKGDLSSESTVSRIRTEHFPLTLESARPSHTSQYLCASSEYDGRAGETQYFGPGTRLLVL.